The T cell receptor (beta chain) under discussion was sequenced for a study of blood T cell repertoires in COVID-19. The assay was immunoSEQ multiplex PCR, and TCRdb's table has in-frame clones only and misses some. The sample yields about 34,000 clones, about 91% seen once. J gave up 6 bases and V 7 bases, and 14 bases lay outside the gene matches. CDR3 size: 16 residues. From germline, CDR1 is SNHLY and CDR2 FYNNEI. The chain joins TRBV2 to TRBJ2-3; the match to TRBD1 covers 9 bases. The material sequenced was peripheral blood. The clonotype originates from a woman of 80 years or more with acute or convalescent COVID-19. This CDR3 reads CASTATLTGGADTQYF. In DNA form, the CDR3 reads TGTGCCAGCACCGCAACCCTTACAGGGGGCGCTGATACGCAGTATTTT.